A single sample gave rise to the 27 T cell receptor beta chains below, sequenced in a study of T-cell memory formation after mild COVID-19. TCRdb reanalysed the 5' RACE reads using MiXCR and keeps one entry per CDR3 protein. The sample shows 350,000 to 450,000 distinct CDR3 sequences, roughly 26% of them seen only once. The specimen was PBMCs or a T cell subset sorted from them (not recorded which). Receptor source: an adult woman who had mild COVID-19 (a few samples of this study predate the infection). Cell type and time point are not known.

This chain connects TRBV9 to TRBJ2-1; TRBD2 matches 9 bases. CDR1 SGDLS and CDR2 YYNGEE come from the germline V gene. V gave up 0 bases and J gave up 6 bases; unmatched junction bases: 4. The CDR3 has 15 residues. This chain's CDR3 is CASSVGGGAANEQFF. In nucleotides, the CDR3 is TGTGCCAGCAGCGTAGGCGGGGGGGCCGCCAATGAGCAGTTCTTC.

The chain employs TRBV4-1 and TRBJ2-3; 8 bases line up with TRBD2. Germline CDR1 and CDR2: MGHRA and YSYEKL. Losses at the gene ends were 4 bases for V and 4 bases for J; bases not matched to a gene: 10. This CDR3 contains 16 residues. The CDR3 bases are TGCGCCAGCAGCCTTACAGAGCGGGAGTATGCAGATACGCAGTATTTT. Translated, it gives CASSLTEREYADTQYF.

This clonotype has at least ten counts. The CDR3 is CSASPVPSGELFF. The CDR3 bases are TGCAGTGCTAGCCCCGTCCCCTCCGGGGAGCTGTTTTTT. The rearrangement links TRBV20-1 to TRBJ2-2, with no clear D. CDR1 and CDR2 (germline): DFQATT, SNEGSKA (reference sequence). This CDR3 has 13 amino acids. Trimming cost V 3 bases and J 6 bases, with 11 bases left between them.

This chain connects TRBV29-1 to TRBJ2-3; 8 bases match TRBD1. The length of the CDR3 is 14 residues. With 5 bases clipped from V and 3 bases from J, the junction kept 7 bases outside the gene matches. The germline gives CDR1 SQVTM, CDR2 ANQGSEA. The chain's CDR3 is CSVSQGAGTDTQYF. The CDR3 DNA sequence: TGCAGCGTTTCTCAGGGGGCTGGTACAGATACGCAGTATTTT.

A few counts support this clonotype. This sequence joins TRBV5-1 and TRBJ2-2, with D tentatively TRBD1 (5 bases). V gave up 5 bases and J gave up 0 bases, with 17 bases separating them. Looked up from germline, CDR1 is SGHRS and CDR2 is YFSETQ. The CDR3 spans 17 residues. The CDR3 here is CASSSGQTRANTGELFF. For the CDR3, the DNA is TGCGCCAGCAGTTCAGGGCAGACCCGCGCGAACACCGGGGAGCTGTTTTTT.

The V call is TRBV20-1, the J call TRBJ1-3; weak D call: TRBD1 (5 bases). V was cut by 0 bases and J by 4 bases, with 16 bases left in between. Germline CDR1 DFQATT, CDR2 SNEGSKA (reference sequence). This CDR3 contains 16 residues. CDR3 coding DNA: TGCAGTGCTAGAGATTTGATAGGGGTATCCGGAAACACCATATATTTT. As protein: CSARDLIGVSGNTIYF.

This sequence joins TRBV12-3 or TRBV12-4 and TRBJ1-1, with unresolved D. CDR3 length: 12 amino acids. Trimming took off 6 bases at V and 6 bases at J, with 11 bases between the two ends. The CDR3 spells CASREGPSEAFF. DNA for the CDR3: TGTGCCAGCAGGGAAGGGCCCTCTGAAGCTTTCTTT.

The chain carries TRBV4-2 and TRBJ2-7; 10 bases are a match to TRBD2. This CDR3 is built from 16 residues. After removal of 4 bases from V and 3 bases from J, the junction contained 9 bases not matched to a gene. Germline V lookup: CDR1 LGHNA, CDR2 YNFKEQ. This chain's CDR3 is CASSRDSGRADYEQYF. Written as DNA, the CDR3 is TGTGCCAGCAGCCGAGACAGCGGGAGGGCCGACTACGAGCAGTACTTC.

V is TRBV7-2 and J is TRBJ2-7; the match to TRBD2 covers 8 bases. V lost 5 bases to trimming and J lost 3 bases; unmatched junction nucleotides: 6. This CDR3 is built from 14 residues. Germline lookup yields CDR1 SGHTA and CDR2 FQGNSA. The CDR3 here is CASSEAGGIYEQYF. In DNA, the CDR3 is TGTGCCAGCAGCGAGGCGGGAGGCATCTACGAGCAGTACTTC.

In its sample, this clonotype was seen a few times. The V gene is TRBV7-3, the J gene TRBJ2-1; D is unresolved. Per the germline V gene, CDR1 is SGHTA and CDR2 is FQGTGA. The CDR3 runs to 12 residues. V dropped 3 bases and J dropped 5 bases, with 5 bases sitting between them. The chain's CDR3 is CASSFSNNEQFF. The CDR3 bases are TGTGCCAGCAGCTTTTCGAACAATGAGCAGTTCTTC.

This clonotype has just a few counts. This rearrangement joins TRBV6-1 to TRBJ1-1; D is unclear. V was clipped by 2 bases and J by 7 bases, with 11 bases between them. The CDR3 runs 13 residues. The germline V gene encodes CDR1 MNHNS and CDR2 SASEGT. The CDR3 sequence is CASSERADYEAFF. The CDR3 bases are TGTGCCAGCAGTGAAAGGGCGGACTATGAAGCTTTCTTT.

A word on this clonotype: One end of the junction does not line up with germline, which may come from a read error. This rearrangement joins TRBV11-2 to TRBJ1-4, with TRBD1 matching 9 bases. There are 15 residues in the CDR3. Germline V gene lookup returns CDR1 SGHAT and CDR2 FQNNGV. Here the CDR3 DNA reads TGTGCCAGCAGCCTAGAGGGGACAGGGCGTGAAAAACTGTTTTTT. This gives the protein CASSLEGTGREKLFF.

In regard to this clonotype: A read error may account for a junction end that differs from germline. The CDR3 protein is CASSQDSWEAFF. The CDR3 DNA reads TGCGCCAGCAGCCAAGATTCCTGGGAAGCCTTCTTT. This chain connects TRBV4-1 to TRBJ1-1, with D hard to call. The CDR3 is 12 residues long. The germline gives CDR1 MGHRA, CDR2 YSYEKL.

Only a few counts were recorded for this clonotype. This chain connects TRBV2 to TRBJ2-1, with 10 bases lining up with TRBD2. J was trimmed by 7 bases and V by 3 bases; bases with no gene match: 6. Germline CDR1 and CDR2: SNHLY and FYNNEI. This CDR3 contains 15 residues. The CDR3 DNA sequence: TGTGCCAGCAGTGATTGGCTAGCGGGGGCGAATGAGCAGTTCTTC. It translates to CASSDWLAGANEQFF.

The chain is built from TRBV12-3 or TRBV12-4 and TRBJ2-5; the D is unclear. Trimming took off 6 bases at V and 2 bases at J, with 16 bases between the two ends. This CDR3 region has 15 residues. In nucleotides, the CDR3 is TGTGCCAGCAGCCCTTTAAGTACAGCACAAGAGACCCAGTACTTC. It codes for CASSPLSTAQETQYF.

This chain connects TRBV30 to TRBJ2-3, with D hard to call. Germline V CDR1 and CDR2: GTSNPN, SVGIG (reference sequence). Trimming removed 0 bases from V and 4 bases from J, with 17 bases in between. CDR3 length: 16 residues. Written as DNA, the CDR3 is TGTGCCTGGAGTGTACTGTCGGCCCCCGGAGCAGATACGCAGTATTTT. Translating gives CAWSVLSAPGADTQYF.

J is TRBJ2-7 and V is TRBV20-1; 7 positions agree with TRBD2. J was trimmed by 2 bases and V by 6 bases; bases with no gene match: 7. Per germline, CDR1 DFQATT and CDR2 SNEGSKA (reference sequence). This CDR3 is 13 amino acids long. For the CDR3, the DNA is TGCAGTGCCACCGGCGCGGGGGCCTACGAGCAGTACTTC. This sequence encodes CSATGAGAYEQYF.

This clonotype was recorded once. The V call is TRBV19, the J call TRBJ2-1; D not certain. Trimming cost V 5 bases and J 8 bases, with 16 bases left between them. CDR3 size: 14 residues. Germline CDR1 reads LNHDA; CDR2 reads SQIVND (reference sequence). This CDR3 is CASSEVQDFDEQFF. DNA of the CDR3: TGTGCCAGTAGTGAGGTTCAGGATTTCGATGAGCAGTTCTTC.

The chain uses TRBV12-3 or TRBV12-4 and TRBJ1-6; maybe TRBD1 (5 bases). Trimming took 6 bases from V and 13 from J, leaving 10 bases between them. The CDR3 runs to 11 residues. The CDR3, as DNA: TGTGCCAGCAGGACGGGGGGGCCCCTCCACTTT. This sequence encodes CASRTGGPLHF.

This clonotype has just a few counts. The chain uses TRBV12-3 or TRBV12-4 and TRBJ2-1; D possibly uses TRBD1 or TRBD2 (6 bases each). This CDR3 has 16 amino acids. V lost 4 bases and J 7 bases, leaving 20 bases between the germline ends. The CDR3 protein is CASSSLLDWRGNEQFF. CDR3 sequence (DNA): TGTGCCAGCAGTTCTCTCTTAGACTGGAGGGGGAATGAGCAGTTCTTC.

The rearrangement links TRBV2 to TRBJ2-7; the match to TRBD2 covers 8 bases. CDR1 and CDR2 from the germline V gene are SNHLY and FYNNEI. V gave up 8 bases and J gave up 3 bases; unmatched junction bases: 15. The CDR3 length is 16 residues. The CDR3 sequence is CASGGPLAGSLYEQYF. In nucleotides, the CDR3 is TGTGCCAGCGGGGGTCCCCTAGCGGGTTCCCTCTACGAGCAGTACTTC.

The chain employs TRBV20-1 and TRBJ2-3; 11 positions match TRBD2. V trimming: 6 bases; J trimming: 0 bases; junction bases outside the gene matches: 11. Germline V gene data show CDR1 as DFQATT and CDR2 as SNEGSKA (reference sequence). The CDR3 consists of 17 residues. CDR3 region: CSAVPSGGLGSTDTQYF. The CDR3 DNA reads as TGCAGTGCAGTTCCTAGCGGGGGGCTAGGAAGCACAGATACGCAGTATTTT.

This clonotype was seen a handful of times. The gene calls are TRBV7-7 and TRBJ2-2; no reliable D call. Looked up from germline, CDR1 is SSHAT and CDR2 is FNYEAQ (reference sequence). V lost 4 bases, J lost 4 bases, and 7 bases lay in between. This CDR3 has 13 residues. In DNA form, the CDR3 reads TGTGCCAGCAGCTCCGCGCCCACCGGGGAGCTGTTTTTT. Translated, it gives CASSSAPTGELFF. The whole variable domain, filled in from reference TRBV7-7 and TRBJ2-2, reads GAGVSQSPRYKVTKRGQDVTLRCDPISSHATLYWYQQALGQGPEFLTYFNYEAQPDKSGLPSDRFSAERPEGSISTLTIQRTEQRDSAMYRCASSSAPTGELFFGEGSRLTVL.

The V call is TRBV27, the J call TRBJ2-1; D unresolved. CDR3 size: 13 residues. Trimming removed 6 bases from V and 7 bases from J, with 13 bases in between. Germline V lookup: CDR1 MNHEY, CDR2 SMNVEV (reference sequence). CDR3 loop: CASRKSDGNEQFF. The CDR3 nucleotides are TGTGCCAGCAGGAAAAGCGACGGAAATGAGCAGTTCTTC.

The rearrangement links TRBV6-2 or TRBV6-3 to TRBJ2-3; D might be TRBD1 (6 bases). With 6 bases removed from V and 2 bases from J, the gap between germline ends came to 12 bases. Germline CDR1 is MNHEY and CDR2 is SVGEGT. The CDR3 length is 14 residues. CDR3 sequence reads: CASRDGQNTDTQYF. CDR3 DNA: TGTGCCAGCAGGGACGGACAGAACACAGATACGCAGTATTTT.

In this sample, this clonotype turned up a few times. The chain is built from TRBV6-5 and TRBJ2-7, with D maybe TRBD1 (6 bases). The CDR3 consists of 13 residues. The germline V gene has CDR1 MNHEY and CDR2 SVGAGI. V was shortened by 8 bases and J by 2 bases, with 13 bases between the two germline ends. Written as DNA, the CDR3 is TGTGCCAGCCGACAGGACCCTGCCTACGAGCAGTACTTC. Translation gives CASRQDPAYEQYF.

V gene TRBV6-2 or TRBV6-3 combines with J gene TRBJ2-7, with a possible D match to TRBD2 (6 bases). The V gene lost 6 bases and the J gene lost 6 bases, with 12 bases spanning the gap. The CDR3 loop spans 12 amino acids. CDR1 and CDR2 (germline): MNHEY, SVGEGT. In nucleotides, the CDR3 is TGTGCCAGCAGGCGGGAAGTGACCGAGCAGTACTTC. Translated: CASRREVTEQYF.